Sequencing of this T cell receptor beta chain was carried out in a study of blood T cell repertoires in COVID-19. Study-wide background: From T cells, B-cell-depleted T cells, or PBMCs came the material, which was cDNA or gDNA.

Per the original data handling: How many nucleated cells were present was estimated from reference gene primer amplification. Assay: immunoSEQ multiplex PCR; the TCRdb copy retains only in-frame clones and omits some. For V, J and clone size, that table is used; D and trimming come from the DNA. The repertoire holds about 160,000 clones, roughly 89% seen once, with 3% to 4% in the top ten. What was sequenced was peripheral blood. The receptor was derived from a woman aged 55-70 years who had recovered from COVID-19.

The CDR3 here is CASSEVGGPADTQYF. The CDR3 bases are TGTGCCAGCAGTGAGGTGGGGGGGCCCGCAGATACGCAGTATTTT. The chain links TRBV6-4 to TRBJ2-3; TRBD2 is a possible D gene (7 bases). CDR1 is MRHNA, CDR2 SNTAGT, per germline. The germline V and J ends were trimmed by 3 bases and 4 bases, with 14 bases remaining between them. This CDR3 comprises 15 residues.